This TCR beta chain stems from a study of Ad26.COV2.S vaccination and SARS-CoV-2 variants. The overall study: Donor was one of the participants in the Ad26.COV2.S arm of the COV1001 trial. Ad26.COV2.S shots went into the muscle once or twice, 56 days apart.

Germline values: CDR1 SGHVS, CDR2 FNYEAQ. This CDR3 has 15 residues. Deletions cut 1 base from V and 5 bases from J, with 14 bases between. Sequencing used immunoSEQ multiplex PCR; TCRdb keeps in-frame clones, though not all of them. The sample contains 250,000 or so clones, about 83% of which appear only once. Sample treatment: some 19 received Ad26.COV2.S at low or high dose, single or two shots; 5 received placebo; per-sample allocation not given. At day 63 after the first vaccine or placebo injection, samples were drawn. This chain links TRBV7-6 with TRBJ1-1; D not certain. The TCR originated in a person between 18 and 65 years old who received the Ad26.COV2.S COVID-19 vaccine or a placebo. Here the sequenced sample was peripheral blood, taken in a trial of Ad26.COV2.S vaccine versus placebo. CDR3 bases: TGTGCCAGCAGCTTAGAGCGAGGGCCGGGGACTGAAGCTTTCTTT. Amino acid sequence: CASSLERGPGTEAFF. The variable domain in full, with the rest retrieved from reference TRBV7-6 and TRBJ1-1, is GAGVSQSPRYKVTKRGQDVALRCDPISGHVSLYWYRQALGQGPEFLTYFNYEAQQDKSGLPNDRFSAERPEGSISTLTIQRTEQRDSAMYRCASSLERGPGTEAFFGQGTRLTVV.